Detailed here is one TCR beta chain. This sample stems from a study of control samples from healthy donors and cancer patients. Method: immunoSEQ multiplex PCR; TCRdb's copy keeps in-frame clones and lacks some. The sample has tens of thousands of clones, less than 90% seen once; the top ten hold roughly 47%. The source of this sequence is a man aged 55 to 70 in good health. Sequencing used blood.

The CDR3, as DNA: TGTGCCAGCAGTCCCGGACCTCCCGGGGCCCAGTACTTC. This sequence encodes CASSPGPPGAQYF. The chain links TRBV12-3 or TRBV12-4 to TRBJ2-5, with a tentative D call TRBD2 (5 bases). With 5 bases removed from V and 9 bases from J, the gap between germline ends came to 16 bases. The CDR3 sequence is 13 residues long.